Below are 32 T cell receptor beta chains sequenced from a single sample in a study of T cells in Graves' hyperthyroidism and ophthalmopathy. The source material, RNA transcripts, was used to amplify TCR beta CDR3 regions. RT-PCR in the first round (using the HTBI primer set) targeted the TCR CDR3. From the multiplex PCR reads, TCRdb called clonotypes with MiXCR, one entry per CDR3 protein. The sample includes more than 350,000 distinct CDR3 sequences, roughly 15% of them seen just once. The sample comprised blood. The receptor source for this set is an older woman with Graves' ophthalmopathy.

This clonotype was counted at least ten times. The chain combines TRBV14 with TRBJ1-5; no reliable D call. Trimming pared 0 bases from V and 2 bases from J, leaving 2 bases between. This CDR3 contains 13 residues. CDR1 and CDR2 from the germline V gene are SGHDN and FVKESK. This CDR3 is CASSQERNQPQHF. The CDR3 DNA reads TGTGCCAGCAGCCAAGAACGCAATCAGCCCCAGCATTTT.

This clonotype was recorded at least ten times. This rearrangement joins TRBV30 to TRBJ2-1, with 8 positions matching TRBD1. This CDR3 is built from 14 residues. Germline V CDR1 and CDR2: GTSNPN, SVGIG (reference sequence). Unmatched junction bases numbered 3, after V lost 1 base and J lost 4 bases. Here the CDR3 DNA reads TGTGCCTGGAGTGGCAGGGGGCTATACAATGAGCAGTTCTTC. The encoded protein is CAWSGRGLYNEQFF.

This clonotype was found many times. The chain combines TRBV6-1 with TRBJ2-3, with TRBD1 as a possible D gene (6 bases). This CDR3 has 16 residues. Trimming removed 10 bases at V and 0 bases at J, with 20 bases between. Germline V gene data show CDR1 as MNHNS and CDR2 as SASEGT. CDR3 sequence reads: CAILPRGNRSTDTQYF. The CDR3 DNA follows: TGTGCCATACTACCTAGGGGGAATCGAAGCACAGATACGCAGTATTTT.

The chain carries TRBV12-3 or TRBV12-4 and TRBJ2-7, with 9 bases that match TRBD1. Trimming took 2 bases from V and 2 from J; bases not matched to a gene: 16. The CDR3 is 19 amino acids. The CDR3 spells CASSLRGQGWTGVPYEQYF. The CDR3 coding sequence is TGTGCCAGCAGTTTAAGAGGACAGGGGTGGACGGGAGTCCCCTACGAGCAGTACTTC.

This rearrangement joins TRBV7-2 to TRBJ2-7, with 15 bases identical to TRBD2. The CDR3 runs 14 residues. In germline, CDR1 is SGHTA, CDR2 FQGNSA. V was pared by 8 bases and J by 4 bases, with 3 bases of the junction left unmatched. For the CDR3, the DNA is TGTGCCAGCGGACTAGCGGGAGGGCCTTACGAGCAGTACTTC. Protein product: CASGLAGGPYEQYF.

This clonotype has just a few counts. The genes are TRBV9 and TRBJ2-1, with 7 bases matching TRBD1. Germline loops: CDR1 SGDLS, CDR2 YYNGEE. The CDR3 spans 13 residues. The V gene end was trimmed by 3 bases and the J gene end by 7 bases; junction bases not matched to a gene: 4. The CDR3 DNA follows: TGTGCCAGCAGCGAAACACAGGGGAATGAGCAGTTCTTC. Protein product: CASSETQGNEQFF.

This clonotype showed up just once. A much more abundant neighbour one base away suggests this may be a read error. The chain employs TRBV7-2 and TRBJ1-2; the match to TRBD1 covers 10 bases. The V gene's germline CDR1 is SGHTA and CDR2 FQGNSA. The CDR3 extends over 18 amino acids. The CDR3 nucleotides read TGTGTCAGCAGCACCCGGGACAGGGGTTTTCTGAGGGACTATGGCTACACCTTC. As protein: CVSSTRDRGFLRDYGYTF. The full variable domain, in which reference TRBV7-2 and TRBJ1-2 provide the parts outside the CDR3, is GAGVSQSPSNKVTEKGKDVELRCDPISGHTALYWYRQSLGQGLEFLIYFQGNSAPDKSGLPSDRFSAERTGGSVSTLTIQRTQQEDSAVYLCVSSTRDRGFLRDYGYTFGSGTRLTVV.

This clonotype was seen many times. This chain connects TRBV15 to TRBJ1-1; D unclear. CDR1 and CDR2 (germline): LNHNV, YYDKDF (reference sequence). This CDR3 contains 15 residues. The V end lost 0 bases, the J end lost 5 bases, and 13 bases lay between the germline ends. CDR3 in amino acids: CATSREEGGTTEAFF. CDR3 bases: TGTGCCACCAGCAGAGAGGAGGGTGGTACGACTGAAGCTTTCTTT.

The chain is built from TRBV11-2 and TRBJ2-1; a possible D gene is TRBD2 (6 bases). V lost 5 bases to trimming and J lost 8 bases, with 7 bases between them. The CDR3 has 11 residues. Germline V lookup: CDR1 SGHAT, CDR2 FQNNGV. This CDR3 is CASSGRHEQFF. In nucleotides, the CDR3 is TGTGCCAGCAGCGGGAGGCATGAGCAGTTCTTC.

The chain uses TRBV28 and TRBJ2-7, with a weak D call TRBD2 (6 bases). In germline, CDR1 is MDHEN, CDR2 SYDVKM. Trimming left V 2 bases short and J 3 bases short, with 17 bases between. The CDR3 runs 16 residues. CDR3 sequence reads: CASSLRRLARLYEQYF. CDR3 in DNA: TGTGCCAGCAGTTTAAGGAGGCTAGCGAGACTCTACGAGCAGTACTTC.

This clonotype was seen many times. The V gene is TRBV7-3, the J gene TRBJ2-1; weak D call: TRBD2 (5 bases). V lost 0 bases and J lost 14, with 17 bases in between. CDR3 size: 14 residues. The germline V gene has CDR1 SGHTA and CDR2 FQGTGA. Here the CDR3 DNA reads TGTGCCAGCAGCTTAACGTCGGTCGGAGCGAGGGAGTTCTTC. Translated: CASSLTSVGAREFF.

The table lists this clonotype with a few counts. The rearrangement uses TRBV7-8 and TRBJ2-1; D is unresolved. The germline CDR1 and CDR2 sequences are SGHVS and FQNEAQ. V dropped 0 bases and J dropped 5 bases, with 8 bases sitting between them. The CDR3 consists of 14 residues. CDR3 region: CASSLATLNNEQFF. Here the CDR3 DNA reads TGTGCCAGCAGCTTAGCGACACTTAACAATGAGCAGTTCTTC. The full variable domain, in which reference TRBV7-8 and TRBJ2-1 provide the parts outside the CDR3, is GAGVSQSPRYKVAKRGQDVALRCDPISGHVSLFWYQQALGQGPEFLTYFQNEAQLDKSGLPSDRFFAERPEGSVSTLKIQRTQQEDSAVYLCASSLATLNNEQFFGPGTRLTVL.

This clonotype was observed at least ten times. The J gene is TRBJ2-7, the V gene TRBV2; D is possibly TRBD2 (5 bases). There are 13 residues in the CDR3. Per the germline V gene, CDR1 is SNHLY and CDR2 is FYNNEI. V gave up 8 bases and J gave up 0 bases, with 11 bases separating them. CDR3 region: CASLRGVSYEQYF. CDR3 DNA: TGTGCCAGCCTCCGGGGAGTCTCCTACGAGCAGTACTTC.

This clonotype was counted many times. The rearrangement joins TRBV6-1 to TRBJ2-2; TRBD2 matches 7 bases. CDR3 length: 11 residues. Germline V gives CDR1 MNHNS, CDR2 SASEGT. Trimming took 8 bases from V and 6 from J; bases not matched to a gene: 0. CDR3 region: CASGRAGELFF. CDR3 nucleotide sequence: TGTGCCAGCGGGAGGGCCGGGGAGCTGTTTTTT.

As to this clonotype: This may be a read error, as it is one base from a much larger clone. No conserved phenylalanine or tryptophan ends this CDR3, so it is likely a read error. CDR3 nucleotides: TGTGCCAGCAGTTTGAGGAGTGTCAGAAATCAGCCCCAGCATTTG. Its protein product is CASSLRSVRNQPQHL. The rearrangement joins TRBV28 to TRBJ1-5, with D unresolved. Germline CDR1 and CDR2: MDHEN and SYDVKM. The germline V and J ends were trimmed by 3 bases and 4 bases, with 13 bases remaining between them. The CDR3 runs 15 residues.

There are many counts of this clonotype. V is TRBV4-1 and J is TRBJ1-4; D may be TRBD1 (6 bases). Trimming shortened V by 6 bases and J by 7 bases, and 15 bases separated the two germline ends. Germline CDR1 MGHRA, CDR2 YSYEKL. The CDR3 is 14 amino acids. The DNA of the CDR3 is TGCGCCAGCAGACCTGTAGGGGGGGGTGAAAAACTGTTTTTT. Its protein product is CASRPVGGGEKLFF.

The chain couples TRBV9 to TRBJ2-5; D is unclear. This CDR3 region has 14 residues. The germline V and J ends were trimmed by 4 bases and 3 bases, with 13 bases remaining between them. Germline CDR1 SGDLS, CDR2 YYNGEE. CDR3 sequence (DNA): TGTGCCAGCAGCCCTGAGACTGTGGAAGAGACCCAGTACTTC. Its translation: CASSPETVEETQYF.

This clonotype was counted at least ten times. CDR3 residues: CASRPPRGPYTGELFF. CDR3 DNA: TGTGCCAGCAGACCCCCCAGGGGACCGTACACCGGGGAGCTGTTTTTT. This chain connects TRBV6-1 to TRBJ2-2, with a possible D match to TRBD1 (6 bases). The CDR3 has 16 residues. Germline CDR1 MNHNS, CDR2 SASEGT. The V end lost 6 bases, the J end lost 3 bases, and 17 bases lay between the germline ends.

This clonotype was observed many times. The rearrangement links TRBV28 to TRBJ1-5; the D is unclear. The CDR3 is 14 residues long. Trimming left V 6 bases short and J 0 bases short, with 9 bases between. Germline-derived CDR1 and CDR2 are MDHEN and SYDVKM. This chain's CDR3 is CASRSGLSNQPQHF. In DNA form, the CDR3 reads TGTGCCAGCAGATCCGGACTTAGCAATCAGCCCCAGCATTTT.

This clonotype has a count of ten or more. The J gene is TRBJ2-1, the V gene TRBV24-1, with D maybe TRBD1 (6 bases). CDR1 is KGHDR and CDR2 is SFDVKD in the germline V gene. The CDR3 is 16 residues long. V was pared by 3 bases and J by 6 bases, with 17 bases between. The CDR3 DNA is TGTGCCACCAGTGATCCCCGCCGGGACACCCTCAATGAGCAGTTCTTC. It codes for CATSDPRRDTLNEQFF.

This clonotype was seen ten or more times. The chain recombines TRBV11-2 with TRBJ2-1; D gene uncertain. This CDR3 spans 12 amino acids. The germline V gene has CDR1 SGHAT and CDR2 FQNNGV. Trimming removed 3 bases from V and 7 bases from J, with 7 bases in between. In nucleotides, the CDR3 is TGTGCCAGCAGCTTCTTACCTAATGAGCAGTTCTTC. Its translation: CASSFLPNEQFF. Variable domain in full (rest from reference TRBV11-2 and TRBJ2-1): EAGVAQSPRYKIIEKRQSVAFWCNPISGHATLYWYQQILGQGPKLLIQFQNNGVVDDSQLPKDRFSAERLKGVDSTLKIQPAKLEDSAVYLCASSFLPNEQFFGPGTRLTVL.

The CDR3 DNA reads as TGCGCCAGCAGCCAAGTAATAACTAGCGGGAGTGGTGATACGCAGTATTTT. This codes for CASSQVITSGSGDTQYF. V gene TRBV4-1 combines with J gene TRBJ2-3, with TRBD2 identical over 11 bases. The CDR3 has 17 residues. Germline V lookup: CDR1 MGHRA, CDR2 YSYEKL. Losses at the gene ends were 1 base for V and 6 bases for J; bases not matched to a gene: 9.

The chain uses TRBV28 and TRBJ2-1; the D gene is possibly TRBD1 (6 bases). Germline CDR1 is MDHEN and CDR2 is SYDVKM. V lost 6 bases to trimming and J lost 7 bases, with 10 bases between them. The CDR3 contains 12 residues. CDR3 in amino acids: CASRIGGNEQFF. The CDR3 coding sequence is TGTGCCAGCAGGATAGGGGGTAATGAGCAGTTCTTC.

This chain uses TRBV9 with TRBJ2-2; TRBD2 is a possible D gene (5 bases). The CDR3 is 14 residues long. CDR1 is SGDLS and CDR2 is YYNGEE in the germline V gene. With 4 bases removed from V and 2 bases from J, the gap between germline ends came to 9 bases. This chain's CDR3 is CASSIATNTGELFF. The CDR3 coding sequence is TGTGCCAGCAGCATAGCGACTAACACCGGGGAGCTGTTTTTT.

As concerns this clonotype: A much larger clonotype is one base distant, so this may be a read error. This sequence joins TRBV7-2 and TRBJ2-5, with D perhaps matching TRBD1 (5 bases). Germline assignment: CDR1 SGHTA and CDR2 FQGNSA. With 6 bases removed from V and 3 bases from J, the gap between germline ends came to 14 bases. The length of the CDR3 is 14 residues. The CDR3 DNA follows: TGTGCCAGCAGATTACGGCACAGGAAAGAGACCCAGTACTTC. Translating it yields CASRLRHRKETQYF.

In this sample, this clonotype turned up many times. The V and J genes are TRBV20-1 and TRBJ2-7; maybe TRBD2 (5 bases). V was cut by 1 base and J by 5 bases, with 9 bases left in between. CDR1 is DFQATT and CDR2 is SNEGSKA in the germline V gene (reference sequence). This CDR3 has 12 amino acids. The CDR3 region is CSARGGRNEQYF. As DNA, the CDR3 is TGCAGTGCTAGAGGTGGGAGAAACGAGCAGTACTTC.

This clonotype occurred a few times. The CDR3 is CASSAETNYGYTF. CDR3 bases: TGTGCCAGCAGTGCCGAGACGAACTATGGCTACACCTTC. The chain carries TRBV2 and TRBJ1-2; D ambiguous. Trimming pared 4 bases from V and 2 bases from J, leaving 8 bases between. CDR1 and CDR2 from the germline V gene are SNHLY and FYNNEI. CDR3 length equals 13 residues.

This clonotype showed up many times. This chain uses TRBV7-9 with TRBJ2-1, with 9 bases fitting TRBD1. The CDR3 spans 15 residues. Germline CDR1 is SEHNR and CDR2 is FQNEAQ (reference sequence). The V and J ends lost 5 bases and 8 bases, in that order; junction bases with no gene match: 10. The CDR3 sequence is CASSPRDRVGHEQFF. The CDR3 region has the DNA TGTGCCAGCAGCCCCCGGGACAGGGTAGGTCATGAGCAGTTCTTC.

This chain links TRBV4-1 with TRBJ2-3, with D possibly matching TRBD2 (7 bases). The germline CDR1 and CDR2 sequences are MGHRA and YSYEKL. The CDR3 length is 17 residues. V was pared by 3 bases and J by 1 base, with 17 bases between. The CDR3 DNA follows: TGCGCCAGCAGCCAGGGGAATTCGGGGGGCGGCACAGATACGCAGTATTTT. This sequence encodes CASSQGNSGGGTDTQYF.

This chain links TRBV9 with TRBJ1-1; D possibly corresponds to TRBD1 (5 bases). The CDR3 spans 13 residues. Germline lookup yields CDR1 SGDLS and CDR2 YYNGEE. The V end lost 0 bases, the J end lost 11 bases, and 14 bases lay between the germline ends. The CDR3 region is CASSVVAGGVAFF. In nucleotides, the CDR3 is TGTGCCAGCAGCGTAGTGGCCGGGGGGGTGGCTTTCTTT.

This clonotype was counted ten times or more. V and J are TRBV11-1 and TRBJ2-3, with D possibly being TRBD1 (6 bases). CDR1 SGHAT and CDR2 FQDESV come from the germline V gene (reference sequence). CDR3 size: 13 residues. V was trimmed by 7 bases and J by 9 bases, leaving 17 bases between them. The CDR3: CASTLGAPGTQYF. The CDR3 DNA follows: TGTGCCAGCACCCTGGGGGCCCCGGGCACGCAGTATTTT.

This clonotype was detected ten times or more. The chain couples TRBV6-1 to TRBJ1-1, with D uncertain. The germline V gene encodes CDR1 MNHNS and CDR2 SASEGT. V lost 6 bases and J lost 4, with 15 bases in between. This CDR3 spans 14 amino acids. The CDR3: CASSAFKGGTEAFF. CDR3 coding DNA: TGTGCCAGCAGCGCATTTAAGGGTGGCACTGAAGCTTTCTTT.